A selection of T cell receptor beta chains follows, all from one sample in a study of spatial heterogeneity in lung cancer. TCRdb itself ran the 5' RACE reads through MiXCR, one entry per CDR3 protein. The repertoire consists of around 89,000 distinct CDR3 sequences, with less than 15% occurring once and the leading ten covering about 40%. Material: PBMCs, obtained at surgery. Receptor source: a male donor with early-stage non-small cell lung cancer. Both conserved end residues are trimmed from each CDR3. The order of the fields is J gene, V gene, CDR3 protein.

TRBJ2-1 TRBV6-4 ASSVLAGDYNEQF
TRBJ2-1 TRBV24-1 ATSPGQRFSYNEQF
TRBJ1-6 TRBV14 ASSQERDSPLH
TRBJ1-1 TRBV7-9 ASSLARNTEAF
TRBJ2-3 TRBV9 ASSVVSGGTDTQY
TRBJ2-5 TRBV6-5 ASSSSYHSGETQY
TRBJ2-7 TRBV6-6 ASSNTGEKY
TRBJ1-3 TRBV12-3/TRBV12-4 ASSTGLGGNTIY
TRBJ2-7 TRBV6-5 ASSSLGTTYEQY
TRBJ2-3 TRBV7-2 ASSSRLAGGRTDTQY
TRBJ1-6 TRBV27 ASSLQGSTLH
TRBJ2-3 TRBV2 ASSGTHFTDTQY
TRBJ2-4 TRBV29-1 SVSGTAPAKNIQY
TRBJ1-5 TRBV20-1 SARGPMGSGGDQPQH
TRBJ2-7 TRBV7-2 ASSLSHRSSYEQY
TRBJ2-7 TRBV6-4 ASSDRDHSYEQY
TRBJ2-7 TRBV19 ASSRETSGASYEQY
TRBJ2-7 TRBV5-5 ASSYRDSPYEQY
TRBJ1-2 TRBV5-6 ASMTVNYGYT
TRBJ2-3 TRBV9 ASSRLDARTDTQY
TRBJ1-5 TRBV19 ASSMVGGSGQPQH
TRBJ2-3 TRBV5-1 ASSSTPGMVGTDTQY
TRBJ1-3 TRBV29-1 SAGYAGNTIY
TRBJ1-1 TRBV4-2 ASSQEALNTEAF
TRBJ2-5 TRBV7-8 ASRRRGYQETQY
TRBJ2-6 TRBV12-3/TRBV12-4 ASSLGRALSGANVLT
TRBJ2-2 TRBV12-3/TRBV12-4 ASSFRGGTGELF
TRBJ1-4 TRBV30 AWSTDRVATNEKLF
TRBJ2-1 TRBV14 ASSQELADYYNEQF
TRBJ1-4 TRBV14 ASSPGWGAANEKLF
TRBJ2-6 TRBV20-1 SAVGSRTVAGANVLT
TRBJ2-3 TRBV4-3 ASSQEAVSTDTQY
TRBJ2-7 TRBV12-3/TRBV12-4 ASSFSSGGHPYEQY
TRBJ1-4 TRBV11-2 ASRTPGVEKLF
TRBJ2-2 TRBV20-1 SARELGRTNTGELF
TRBJ2-5 TRBV7-2 ASSYGQVTETQY
TRBJ1-4 TRBV9 ASSVAAVGPLPNEKLF
TRBJ2-1 TRBV19 ASSVTSGRSEQF
TRBJ2-1 TRBV12-3/TRBV12-4 ASSLVGLAEQF
TRBJ1-5 TRBV29-1 SVEVEGANQPQH
TRBJ2-3 TRBV27 ASSLRSSGGVLDTQY
TRBJ2-3 TRBV6-2/TRBV6-3 ASSPRGGGADTQY
TRBJ2-2 TRBV5-6 ASSPFRLSATGELF
TRBJ2-1 TRBV4-3 ASSQDTGSPYNEQF
TRBJ2-7 TRBV7-9 ASSLAQGGIEQY
TRBJ2-7 TRBV20-1 SARDPYWSYEQY
TRBJ1-4 TRBV12-3/TRBV12-4 ASSHGQGRTNEKLF
TRBJ2-7 TRBV29-1 SVEFGGGSEQY
TRBJ2-7 TRBV6-1 ASSAPDRGAYEQY
TRBJ2-5 TRBV29-1 SVEDLGRPGQETQY